One sample yielded the 21 T cell receptor beta chains listed below, sequenced in a study of T cells in Graves' hyperthyroidism and ophthalmopathy. Amplified regions were TCR beta CDR3 sequences from RNA transcripts. When the TCR CDR3 underwent first-round RT-PCR, the HTBI primer set was used. TCRdb re-called the multiplex PCR reads through MiXCR, storing one row per CDR3 protein. Here the sample spans about 840,000 distinct CDR3 sequences, more than 30% being singletons. Sequencing was performed on blood. The receptors stem from a man between 18 and 35 years old with Graves' hyperthyroidism.

Remarks on this clonotype: Germline and junction disagree at one end, which may indicate a read error. The chain employs TRBV10-3 and TRBJ2-7; the D call may be TRBD1 or TRBD2 (5 bases each). Germline values: CDR1 ENHRY, CDR2 SYGVKD. CDR3 length equals 15 residues. Here the CDR3 DNA reads TGTGCCAGCAGTCCGCCCGTGGGGGTCCCCCTCGAGCAGTACTTC. Protein product: CASSPPVGVPLEQYF.

This clonotype was detected a few times. The V and J genes are TRBV2 and TRBJ2-7; 8 bases agree with TRBD1. Germline CDR1 reads SNHLY; CDR2 reads FYNNEI. V lost 11 bases to trimming and J lost 5 bases; unmatched junction nucleotides: 17. The CDR3 covers 15 residues. CDR3 nucleotide sequence: TGTGCCGCCAAGCTCGAAGACAGGGGTGCCGACGAGCAGTACTTC. Protein product: CAAKLEDRGADEQYF.

V gene TRBV2 combines with J gene TRBJ2-5, with TRBD1 matching 8 bases. The ends lost 6 bases at V and 4 bases at J; junction bases unmatched: 13. The CDR3 spans 16 residues. Germline lookup yields CDR1 SNHLY and CDR2 FYNNEI. CDR3 in amino acids: CASSRSSTGGGETQYF. In nucleotides, the CDR3 is TGTGCCAGCAGCCGTTCCTCCACAGGGGGAGGAGAGACCCAGTACTTC.

This chain connects TRBV29-1 to TRBJ2-6; the match to TRBD1 covers 9 bases. Trimming at V came to 4 bases and at J to 0 bases, leaving 4 bases not matched to a gene. Germline CDR1 SQVTM, CDR2 ANQGSEA. The CDR3 covers 16 residues. This CDR3 reads CSVGTGAVSGANVLTF. In DNA, the CDR3 is TGCAGCGTTGGGACAGGGGCTGTCTCTGGGGCCAACGTCCTGACTTTC.

Turning to this clonotype: The junction shows a germline mismatch at one end, possibly a read error. The V call is TRBV10-3, the J call TRBJ1-6; 8 nucleotides agree with TRBD1. The CDR3 has 16 residues. The germline gives CDR1 ENHRY, CDR2 SYGVKD. CDR3 in DNA: TGTGCCAGCAGTGAGTCCCCAGGGGGCCAGAATTCACCCCTCCACTTT. Translation gives CASSESPGGQNSPLHF.

The chain carries TRBV6-5 and TRBJ1-6; D may be TRBD1 (5 bases). Trimming shortened V by 3 bases and J by 11 bases, and 11 bases separated the two germline ends. The germline V gene has CDR1 MNHEY and CDR2 SVGAGI. The CDR3 is made up of 13 amino acids. The CDR3 is CASSYSGTTPLHF. In nucleotides, the CDR3 is TGTGCCAGCAGTTATTCAGGGACGACACCCCTCCACTTT.

The chain links TRBV20-1 to TRBJ1-5; tentatively, D is TRBD1 (5 bases). The CDR3 has 16 residues. The V gene's germline CDR1 is DFQATT and CDR2 SNEGSKA (reference sequence). V gave up 1 base and J gave up 3 bases, with 16 bases separating them. CDR3 region: CSARAGGEYPNQPQHF. CDR3 nucleotides: TGCAGTGCTAGAGCGGGAGGGGAGTACCCCAATCAGCCCCAGCATTTT.

V gene TRBV7-2 combines with J gene TRBJ1-3; D gene ambiguous. The V gene's germline CDR1 is SGHTA and CDR2 FQGNSA. Trimming took 5 bases from V and 1 from J, leaving 15 bases between them. The CDR3 covers 16 residues. The chain's CDR3 is CASSPHSPTSGNTIYF. The CDR3, as DNA: TGTGCCAGCAGCCCACACTCCCCGACTTCTGGAAACACCATATATTTT.

V is TRBV29-1 and J is TRBJ2-2; TRBD2 aligns across 7 bases. This CDR3 contains 16 residues. V was pared by 2 bases and J by 2 bases, with 8 bases of the junction left unmatched. Germline V gene lookup returns CDR1 SQVTM and CDR2 ANQGSEA. CDR3 sequence (DNA): TGCAGCGTTGAAATGTCGGGAGGCTCAAACACCGGGGAGCTGTTTTTT. It yields the protein CSVEMSGGSNTGELFF.

This clonotype has at least ten counts. J is TRBJ2-7 and V is TRBV7-6; 9 positions match TRBD1. The germline gives CDR1 SGHVS, CDR2 FNYEAQ. The CDR3 contains 15 residues. The V and J ends lost 4 bases and 6 bases, in that order; junction bases with no gene match: 10. DNA for the CDR3: TGTGCCAGCAGCTCCACGGGACAGGGTCTAGGCGAGCAGTACTTC. Translated, it gives CASSSTGQGLGEQYF.

V gene TRBV27 combines with J gene TRBJ1-2; D is uncertain. The CDR3 extends over 14 amino acids. V dropped 1 base and J dropped 8 bases, with 14 bases sitting between them. Per the germline V gene, CDR1 is MNHEY and CDR2 is SMNVEV (reference sequence). The CDR3 reads CASSLLGWIGGYTF. In nucleotides, the CDR3 is TGTGCCAGCAGTTTATTGGGGTGGATTGGCGGCTACACCTTC.

In its sample, this clonotype was seen a few times. The CDR3, as DNA: TGTGCCAGCAGCTTAATCCTAAGAGAGGGGTTGGCTGAAGCTTTCTTT. Encoded protein: CASSLILREGLAEAFF. The chain recombines TRBV7-9 with TRBJ1-1; weak D call: TRBD1 (5 bases). V lost 2 bases, J lost 6 bases, and 19 bases lay in between. From germline, CDR1 is SEHNR and CDR2 FQNEAQ (reference sequence). The CDR3 sequence is 16 residues long.

The table lists this clonotype with many counts. The rearrangement links TRBV19 to TRBJ2-5; a possible D gene is TRBD2 (5 bases). Trimming stripped 5 bases from V and 4 bases from J, with 8 bases between. Germline V lookup: CDR1 LNHDA, CDR2 SQIVND (reference sequence). The CDR3 runs to 12 residues. CDR3 region: CASSPGLETQYF. For the CDR3, the DNA is TGTGCCAGTAGTCCTGGACTAGAGACCCAGTACTTC. Drawing the rest from reference TRBV19 and TRBJ2-5, the complete variable domain is DGGITQSPKYLFRKEGQNVTLSCEQNLNHDAMYWYRQDPGQGLRLIYYSQIVNDFQKGDIAEGYSVSREKKESFPLTVTSAQKNPTAFYLCASSPGLETQYFGPGTRLLVL.

This clonotype has more than one count but fewer than ten. The chain has TRBV5-1 and TRBJ1-3; D is unclear. V lost 3 bases and J 0 bases, leaving 13 bases between the germline ends. The germline CDR1 and CDR2 sequences are SGHRS and YFSETQ. The CDR3 contains 16 residues. DNA of the CDR3: TGCGCCAGCAGCTCAACGACATCAAGCTCTGGAAACACCATATATTTT. This sequence encodes CASSSTTSSSGNTIYF.

The rearrangement links TRBV29-1 to TRBJ2-3, with D uncertain. From germline, CDR1 is SQVTM and CDR2 ANQGSEA. The germline V and J ends were trimmed by 5 bases and 8 bases, with 20 bases remaining between them. This CDR3 comprises 14 residues. The CDR3 sequence: CSVRRETMAPTQYF. In DNA, the CDR3 is TGCAGCGTTAGGCGCGAGACGATGGCCCCTACGCAGTATTTT.

The chain has TRBV25-1 and TRBJ1-2, with TRBD1 matching over 7 bases. Germline loops: CDR1 MGHDK, CDR2 SYGVNS. The ends lost 8 bases at V and 7 bases at J; junction bases unmatched: 10. This CDR3 is built from 13 residues. In DNA form, the CDR3 reads TGTGCCAGCTTGACAGGGACAACGGGTGGCTACACCTTC. Its protein product is CASLTGTTGGYTF.

The rearrangement joins TRBV7-2 to TRBJ2-7, with 10 bases fitting TRBD2. V lost 5 bases, J lost 7 bases, and 11 bases stayed unmatched. Germline V gene sequence: CDR1 SGHTA, CDR2 FQGNSA. This CDR3 region has 15 residues. The CDR3: CASSQGLAGAREQYF. In nucleotides, the CDR3 is TGTGCCAGCAGCCAGGGCCTAGCGGGGGCCAGGGAGCAGTACTTC.

This clonotype was seen only a few times. This chain joins TRBV12-3 or TRBV12-4 and TRBJ2-7; 7 bases match TRBD1. Germline trimming cut 7 bases from V and 2 bases from J; bases unmatched to any gene: 8. This CDR3 contains 14 residues. Here the CDR3 reads CASNTGTEAYEQYF. The CDR3 nucleotides read TGTGCCAGCAACACCGGGACAGAGGCCTACGAGCAGTACTTC.

The chain is built from TRBV19 and TRBJ1-5; a weak D match, TRBD1 (6 bases). CDR1 is LNHDA and CDR2 is SQIVND in the germline V gene (reference sequence). This CDR3 region has 18 residues. V lost 3 bases and J 0 bases, leaving 18 bases between the germline ends. The CDR3 spells CASSMGRGSRASNQPQHF. The CDR3 coding sequence is TGTGCCAGTAGTATGGGCAGGGGTTCGCGCGCTAGCAATCAGCCCCAGCATTTT.

For this clonotype: This may be a read error, as it is one base from a much larger clone. The chain uses TRBV4-2 and TRBJ1-2; TRBD1 matches 9 bases. The length of the CDR3 is 15 residues. Germline V lookup: CDR1 LGHNA, CDR2 YNFKEQ. V dropped 4 bases and J dropped 3; count of bases not matched to a gene: 6. The CDR3 protein is CASSPRDRAYYGYTF. Written as DNA, the CDR3 is TGTGCCAGCAGCCCAAGGGACAGGGCGTACTATGGCTACACCTTC.

Of note for this clonotype: A much larger clone sits a single nucleotide away, making a read error possible. The chain couples TRBV2 to TRBJ1-5, with a possible D match to TRBD1 (5 bases). Looked up from germline, CDR1 is SNHLY and CDR2 is FYNNEI. The CDR3 sequence is 15 residues long. The V gene lost 6 bases and the J gene lost 1 base, with 13 bases spanning the gap. The CDR3 nucleotides read TGTGCCAGCAGCGTAGAGCCAGGGAGCAATCAGCCCCAGCATTTT. The encoded protein is CASSVEPGSNQPQHF.